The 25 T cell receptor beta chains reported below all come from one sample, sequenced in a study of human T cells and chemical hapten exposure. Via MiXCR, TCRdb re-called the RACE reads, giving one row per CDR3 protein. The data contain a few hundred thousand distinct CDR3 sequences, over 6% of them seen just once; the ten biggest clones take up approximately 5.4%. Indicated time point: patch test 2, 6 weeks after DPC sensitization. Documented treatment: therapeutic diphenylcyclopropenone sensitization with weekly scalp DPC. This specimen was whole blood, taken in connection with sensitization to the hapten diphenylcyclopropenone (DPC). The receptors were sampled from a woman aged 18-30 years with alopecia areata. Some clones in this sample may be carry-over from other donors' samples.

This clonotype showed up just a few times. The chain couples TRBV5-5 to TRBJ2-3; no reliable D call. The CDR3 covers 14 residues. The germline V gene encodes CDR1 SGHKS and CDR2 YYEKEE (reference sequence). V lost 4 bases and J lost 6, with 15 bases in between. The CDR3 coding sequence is TGTGCCAGCAGCCCCCCTTTAGGCCCGGATACGCAGTATTTT. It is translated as CASSPPLGPDTQYF.

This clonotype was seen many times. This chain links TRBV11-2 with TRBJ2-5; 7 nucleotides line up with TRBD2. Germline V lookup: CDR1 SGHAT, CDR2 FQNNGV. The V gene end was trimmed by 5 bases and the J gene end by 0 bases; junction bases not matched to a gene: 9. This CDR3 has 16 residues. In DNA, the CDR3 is TGTGCCAGCAGCCCCATAGGGCTAGCGGACCAAGAGACCCAGTACTTC. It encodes CASSPIGLADQETQYF. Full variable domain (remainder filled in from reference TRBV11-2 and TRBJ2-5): EAGVAQSPRYKIIEKRQSVAFWCNPISGHATLYWYQQILGQGPKLLIQFQNNGVVDDSQLPKDRFSAERLKGVDSTLKIQPAKLEDSAVYLCASSPIGLADQETQYFGPGTRLLVL.

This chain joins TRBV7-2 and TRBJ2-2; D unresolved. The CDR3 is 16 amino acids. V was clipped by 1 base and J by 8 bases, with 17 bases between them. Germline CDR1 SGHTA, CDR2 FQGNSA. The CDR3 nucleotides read TGTGCCAGCAGCTTAGGATCGTATTCCCTTACAGGGGAGCTGTTTTTT. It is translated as CASSLGSYSLTGELFF. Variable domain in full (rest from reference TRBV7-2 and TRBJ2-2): GAGVSQSPSNKVTEKGKDVELRCDPISGHTALYWYRQSLGQGLEFLIYFQGNSAPDKSGLPSDRFSAERTGGSVSTLTIQRTQQEDSAVYLCASSLGSYSLTGELFFGEGSRLTVL.

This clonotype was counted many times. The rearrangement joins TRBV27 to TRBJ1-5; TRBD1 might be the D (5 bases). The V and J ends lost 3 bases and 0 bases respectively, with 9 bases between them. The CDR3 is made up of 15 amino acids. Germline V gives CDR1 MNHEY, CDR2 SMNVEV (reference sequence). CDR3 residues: CASSLDGASNQPQHF. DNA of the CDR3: TGTGCCAGCAGTTTGGACGGGGCTAGCAATCAGCCCCAGCATTTT.

This chain's CDR3 is CASSLYPLDFSYNEQFF. CDR3 DNA: TGTGCCAGCAGCCTTTATCCTTTAGATTTCTCCTACAATGAGCAGTTCTTC. This rearrangement joins TRBV12-3 or TRBV12-4 to TRBJ2-1; D is ambiguous. Trimming cost V 6 bases and J 0 bases, with 18 bases left between them. The CDR3 length is 17 residues.

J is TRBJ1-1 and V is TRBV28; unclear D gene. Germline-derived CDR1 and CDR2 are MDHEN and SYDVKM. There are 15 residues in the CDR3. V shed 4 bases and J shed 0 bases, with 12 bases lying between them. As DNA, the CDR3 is TGTGCCAGCAGTTCTGACACCCGCCTGAACACTGAAGCTTTCTTT. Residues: CASSSDTRLNTEAFF.

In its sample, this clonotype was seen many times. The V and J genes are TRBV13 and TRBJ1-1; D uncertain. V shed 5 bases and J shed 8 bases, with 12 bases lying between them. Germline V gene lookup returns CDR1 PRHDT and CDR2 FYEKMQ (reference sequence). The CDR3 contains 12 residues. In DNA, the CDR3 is TGTGCCAGCAGCGCACTTGCGTCGGAAGCTTTCTTT. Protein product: CASSALASEAFF.

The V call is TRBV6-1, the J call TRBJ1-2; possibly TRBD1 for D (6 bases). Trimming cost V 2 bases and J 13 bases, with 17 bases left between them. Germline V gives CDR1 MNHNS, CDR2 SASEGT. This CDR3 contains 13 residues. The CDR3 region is CASSESQDSKSTF. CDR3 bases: TGTGCCAGCAGTGAAAGCCAGGACAGCAAATCCACCTTC.

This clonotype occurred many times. The CDR3 protein is CASSHGLAGGFSYEQYF. CDR3 in DNA: TGCGCCAGCAGCCATGGACTAGCGGGGGGTTTTTCCTACGAGCAGTACTTC. The chain recombines TRBV5-1 with TRBJ2-7; 14 bases align to TRBD2. Germline trimming cut 4 bases from V and 1 base from J; bases unmatched to any gene: 7. The length of the CDR3 is 17 residues. Looked up from germline, CDR1 is SGHRS and CDR2 is YFSETQ.

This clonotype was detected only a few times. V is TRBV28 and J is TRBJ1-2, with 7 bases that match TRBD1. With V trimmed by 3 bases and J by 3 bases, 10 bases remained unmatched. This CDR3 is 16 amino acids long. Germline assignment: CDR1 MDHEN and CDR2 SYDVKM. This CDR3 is CASSFPGQYPDYGYTF. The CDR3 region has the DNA TGTGCCAGCAGTTTCCCGGGACAGTATCCCGACTATGGCTACACCTTC.

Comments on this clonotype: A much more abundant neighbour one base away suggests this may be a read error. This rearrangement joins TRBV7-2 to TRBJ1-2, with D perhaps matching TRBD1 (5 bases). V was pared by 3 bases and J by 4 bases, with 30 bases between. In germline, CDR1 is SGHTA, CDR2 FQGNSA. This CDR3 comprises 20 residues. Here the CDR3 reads CASSLAYYPFEGDSGYGYTF. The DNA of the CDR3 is TGTGCCAGCAGCTTGGCATACTACCCCTTCGAGGGAGACAGCGGCTATGGCTACACCTTC. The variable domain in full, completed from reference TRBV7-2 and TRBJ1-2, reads GAGVSQSPSNKVTEKGKDVELRCDPISGHTALYWYRQSLGQGLEFLIYFQGNSAPDKSGLPSDRFSAERTGGSVSTLTIQRTQQEDSAVYLCASSLAYYPFEGDSGYGYTFGSGTRLTVV.

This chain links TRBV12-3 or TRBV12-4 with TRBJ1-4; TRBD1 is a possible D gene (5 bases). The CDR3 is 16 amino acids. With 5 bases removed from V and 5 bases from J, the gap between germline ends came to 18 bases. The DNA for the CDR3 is TGTGCCAGCAGTCTAGTCGGATTGGGGCCAAATGAAAAACTGTTTTTT. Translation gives CASSLVGLGPNEKLFF.

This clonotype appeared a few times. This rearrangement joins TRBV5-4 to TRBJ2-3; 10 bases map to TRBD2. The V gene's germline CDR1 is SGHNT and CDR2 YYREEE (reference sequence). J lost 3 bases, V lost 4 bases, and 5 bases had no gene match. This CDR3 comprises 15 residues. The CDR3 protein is CASSPGLAETDTQYF. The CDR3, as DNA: TGTGCCAGCAGCCCTGGACTAGCGGAAACAGATACGCAGTATTTT.

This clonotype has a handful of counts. CDR3 DNA sequence: TGTGCCAGCAGCTCGACAGGCCGGGATGGCTACACCTTC. Its protein product is CASSSTGRDGYTF. The chain couples TRBV12-3 or TRBV12-4 to TRBJ1-2; a possible D gene is TRBD1 (6 bases). CDR3 length: 13 residues. V lost 6 bases and J lost 6, with 14 bases in between.

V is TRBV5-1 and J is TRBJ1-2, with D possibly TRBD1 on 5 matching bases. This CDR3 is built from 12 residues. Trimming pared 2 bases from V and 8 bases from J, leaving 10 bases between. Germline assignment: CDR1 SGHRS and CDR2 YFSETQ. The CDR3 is CASSFGAKGYTF. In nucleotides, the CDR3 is TGCGCCAGCAGCTTTGGGGCAAAAGGCTACACCTTC.

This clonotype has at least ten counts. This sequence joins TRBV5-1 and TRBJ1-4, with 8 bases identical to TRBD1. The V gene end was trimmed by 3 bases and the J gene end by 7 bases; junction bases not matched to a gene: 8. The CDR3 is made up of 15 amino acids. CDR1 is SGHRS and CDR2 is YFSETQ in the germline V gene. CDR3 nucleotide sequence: TGCGCCAGCAGCTACGGACAGGGAGAGGGTGAAAAACTGTTTTTT. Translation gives CASSYGQGEGEKLFF.

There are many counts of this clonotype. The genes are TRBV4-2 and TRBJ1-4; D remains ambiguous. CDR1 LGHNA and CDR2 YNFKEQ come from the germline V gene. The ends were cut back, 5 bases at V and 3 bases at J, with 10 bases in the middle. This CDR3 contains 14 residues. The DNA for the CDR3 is TGTGCCAGCAGCTTGGAGGACTCTAATGAAAAACTGTTTTTT. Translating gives CASSLEDSNEKLFF.

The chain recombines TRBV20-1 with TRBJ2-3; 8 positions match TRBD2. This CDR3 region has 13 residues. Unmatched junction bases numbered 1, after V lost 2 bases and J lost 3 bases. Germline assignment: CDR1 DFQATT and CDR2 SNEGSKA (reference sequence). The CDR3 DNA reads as TGCAGTGCTAGAAGACTAGCGACAGATACGCAGTATTTT. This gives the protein CSARRLATDTQYF.

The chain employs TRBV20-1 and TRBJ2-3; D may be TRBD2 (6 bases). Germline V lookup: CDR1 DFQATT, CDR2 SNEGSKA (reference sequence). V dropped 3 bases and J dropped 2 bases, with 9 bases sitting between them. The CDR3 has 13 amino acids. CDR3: CSARDYFTDTQYF. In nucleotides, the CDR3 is TGCAGTGCTAGGGACTACTTCACAGATACGCAGTATTTT.

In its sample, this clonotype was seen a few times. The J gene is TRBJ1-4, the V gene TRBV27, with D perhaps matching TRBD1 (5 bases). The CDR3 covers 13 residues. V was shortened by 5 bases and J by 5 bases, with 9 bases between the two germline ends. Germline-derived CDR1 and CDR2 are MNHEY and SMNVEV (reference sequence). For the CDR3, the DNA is TGTGCCAGCAGTCCCCGACAGAATGAAAAACTGTTTTTT. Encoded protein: CASSPRQNEKLFF.

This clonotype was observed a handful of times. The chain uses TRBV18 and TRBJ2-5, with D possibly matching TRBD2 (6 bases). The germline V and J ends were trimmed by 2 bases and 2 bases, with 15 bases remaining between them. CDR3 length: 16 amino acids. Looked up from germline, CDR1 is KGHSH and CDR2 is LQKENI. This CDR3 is CASSPNSFRGQETQYF. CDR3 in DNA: TGTGCCAGCTCACCAAACTCCTTCCGGGGGCAAGAGACCCAGTACTTC.

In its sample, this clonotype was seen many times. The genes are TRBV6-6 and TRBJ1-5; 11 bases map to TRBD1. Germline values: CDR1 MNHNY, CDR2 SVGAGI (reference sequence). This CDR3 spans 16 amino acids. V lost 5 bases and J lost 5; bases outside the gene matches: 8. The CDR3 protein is CASSPRTGGIDQPQHF. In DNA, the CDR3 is TGTGCCAGCAGTCCCCGGACAGGGGGCATAGATCAGCCCCAGCATTTT.

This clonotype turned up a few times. The CDR3 spells CASKASAQEAFF. The CDR3 nucleotides are TGCGCCAGCAAAGCTTCGGCGCAAGAAGCTTTCTTT. The chain carries TRBV5-1 and TRBJ1-1; no reliable D call. The V end was cut by 6 bases, the J end by 8 bases, with 14 bases between. The CDR3 consists of 12 residues. The germline CDR1 and CDR2 sequences are SGHRS and YFSETQ.

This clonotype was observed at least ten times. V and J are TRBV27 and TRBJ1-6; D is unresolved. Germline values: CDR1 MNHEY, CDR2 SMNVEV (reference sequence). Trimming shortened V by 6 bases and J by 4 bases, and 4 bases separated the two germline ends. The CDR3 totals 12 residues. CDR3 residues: CASSTYNSPLHF. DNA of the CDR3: TGTGCCAGCAGCACTTATAATTCACCCCTCCACTTT.

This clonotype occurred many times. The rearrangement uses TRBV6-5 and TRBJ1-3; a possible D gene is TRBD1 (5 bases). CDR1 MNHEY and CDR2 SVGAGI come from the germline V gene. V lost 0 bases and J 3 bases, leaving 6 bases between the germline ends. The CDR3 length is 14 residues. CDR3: CASSYSGVGNTIYF. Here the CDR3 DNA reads TGTGCCAGCAGTTACTCAGGGGTTGGAAACACCATATATTTT.